This is a list of T cell receptor beta chains from one sample in a study of control samples from healthy donors and cancer patients. Sequencing used immunoSEQ multiplex PCR; TCRdb keeps in-frame clones, though not all of them. The repertoire has fewer than 20,000 clones, about 85% of them found once; the top ten carry 25% to 30%. The material sequenced was PBMCs. The receptor set was obtained from a woman in her 70s with lung cancer. The CDR3 runs from the conserved cysteine through the conserved F or W. D genes are given only for firm matches. For some rows the clone size is stated as once, few or many, or as a class when expanded; others skip it.

size: few
V: TRBV5-6
D: NA
J: TRBJ2-3
CDR3: CASSSVASTDTQYF
DNA: TGTGCCAGCAGTTCAGTAGCTAGCACAGATACGCAGTATTTT

size: NA
V: TRBV12-3/TRBV12-4
D: NA
J: TRBJ1-1
CDR3: CASSFDSNTEAFF
DNA: TGTGCCAGCAGTTTCGACAGTAACACTGAAGCTTTCTTT

size: once
V: TRBV19
D: NA
J: TRBJ1-4
CDR3: CASRVPGWSNEKLFF
DNA: TGTGCCAGTAGGGTACCAGGGTGGTCTAATGAAAAACTGTTTTTT

size: NA
V: TRBV5-5
D: NA
J: TRBJ1-3
CDR3: CASSLEQARTGNTIYF
DNA: TGTGCCAGCAGCTTGGAACAGGCCAGGACTGGAAACACCATATATTTT

size: NA
V: TRBV7-9
D: NA
J: TRBJ1-3
CDR3: CASSLGGRLSGNTIYF
DNA: TGTGCCAGCAGCTTAGGAGGACGACTCTCTGGAAACACCATATATTTT

size: NA
V: TRBV5-4
D: TRBD1
J: TRBJ2-5
CDR3: CASSSGDRGGETQYF
DNA: TGTGCCAGCAGCTCAGGGGACAGGGGGGGAGAGACCCAGTACTTC

size: NA
V: TRBV7-9
D: TRBD2
J: TRBJ2-3
CDR3: CASSLFLAGGTDTQYF
DNA: TGTGCCAGCAGCTTATTCCTAGCGGGAGGAACAGATACGCAGTATTTT

size: medium-sized
V: TRBV19
D: NA
J: TRBJ1-1
CDR3: CASSHLGLNTEAFF
DNA: TGTGCCAGTAGTCATCTGGGGCTGAACACTGAAGCTTTCTTT

size: few
V: TRBV5-6
D: NA
J: TRBJ2-3
CDR3: CASSLTRGTTSTDTQYF
DNA: TGTGCCAGCAGCCTGACTAGAGGGACGACTAGCACAGATACGCAGTATTTT

size: NA
V: TRBV6-5
D: NA
J: TRBJ1-4
CDR3: CASSYGTNEKLFF
DNA: TGTGCCAGCAGTTACGGAACTAATGAAAAACTGTTTTTT

size: NA
V: TRBV28
D: TRBD2
J: TRBJ2-7
CDR3: CASSLQGLAGGPSYEQYF
DNA: TGTGCCAGCAGTTTACAGGGACTAGCGGGAGGTCCCTCCTACGAGCAGTACTTC

size: once
V: TRBV19
D: NA
J: TRBJ2-3
CDR3: CASSMAQGRADTQYF
DNA: TGTGCCAGTAGTATGGCCCAGGGACGGGCAGATACGCAGTATTTT

size: NA
V: TRBV19
D: NA
J: TRBJ2-7
CDR3: CASSTRAPMTEQYF
DNA: TGTGCCAGTAGTACCAGGGCCCCGATGACCGAGCAGTACTTC

size: NA
V: TRBV5-1
D: NA
J: TRBJ2-2
CDR3: CASSLATRAGELFF
DNA: TGCGCCAGCAGCTTGGCAACTAGGGCCGGGGAGCTGTTTTTT

size: NA
V: TRBV9
D: NA
J: TRBJ1-3
CDR3: CATGPSSGNTIYF
DNA: TGTGCAACAGGGCCTTCCTCTGGAAACACCATATATTTT

size: NA
V: TRBV29-1
D: NA
J: TRBJ2-5
CDR3: CSVEVLRPGRQETQYF
DNA: TGCAGCGTTGAAGTCCTGAGACCGGGGAGACAAGAGACCCAGTACTTC

size: NA
V: TRBV11-3
D: NA
J: TRBJ2-3
CDR3: CASSLGTHSTDTQYF
DNA: TGTGCCAGCAGCTTAGGTACACACAGCACAGATACGCAGTATTTT

size: NA
V: TRBV7-8
D: TRBD2
J: TRBJ2-1
CDR3: CASSRIRPGLAVNEQFF
DNA: TGTGCCAGCAGTAGGATAAGGCCGGGACTAGCGGTCAATGAGCAGTTCTTC

size: NA
V: TRBV5-1
D: TRBD1
J: TRBJ2-7
CDR3: CASSLNGQGLNEQYF
DNA: TGCGCCAGCAGCTTGAACGGACAGGGTCTCAACGAGCAGTACTTC

size: NA
V: TRBV5-4
D: TRBD1
J: TRBJ1-1
CDR3: CASSQDRTAEAFF
DNA: TGTGCCAGCAGCCAGGACAGGACGGCTGAAGCTTTCTTT

size: NA
V: TRBV21-1
D: NA
J: TRBJ1-5
CDR3: CASSKNSQPQHF
DNA: TGTGCCAGCAGCAAAAACAGCCAGCCCCAGCATTTT

size: NA
V: TRBV9
D: NA
J: TRBJ1-6
CDR3: CASSAEGSPLHF
DNA: TGTGCCAGCAGCGCAGAGGGGTCACCCCTCCACTTT

size: NA
V: TRBV6-5
D: NA
J: TRBJ2-2
CDR3: CASRIVGSGTGELFF
DNA: TGTGCCAGCAGGATAGTAGGGTCGGGCACCGGGGAGCTGTTTTTT

size: NA
V: TRBV19
D: NA
J: TRBJ1-2
CDR3: CASSRSFGGYTF
DNA: TGTGCCAGTAGCCGATCTTTCGGGGGCTACACCTTC

size: NA
V: TRBV2
D: NA
J: TRBJ2-1
CDR3: CASNPGRDNEQFF
DNA: TGTGCCAGCAACCCCGGGCGGGACAATGAGCAGTTCTTC

size: NA
V: TRBV11-2
D: TRBD2
J: TRBJ2-1
CDR3: CASSSTRTSGSSYNEQFF
DNA: TGTGCCAGCAGTTCCACTCGCACTAGCGGTAGCTCCTACAATGAGCAGTTCTTC

size: NA
V: TRBV5-4
D: NA
J: TRBJ2-6
CDR3: CASSLDSGANVLTF
DNA: TGTGCCAGCAGCCTGGACTCTGGGGCCAACGTCCTGACTTTC

size: NA
V: TRBV28
D: NA
J: TRBJ2-3
CDR3: CASSRLDGTGTDTQYF
DNA: TGTGCCAGCAGTCGATTAGACGGGACTGGCACAGATACGCAGTATTTT

size: NA
V: TRBV23-1
D: NA
J: TRBJ2-1
CDR3: CASSPDWYNEQFF
DNA: TGCGCCAGCAGTCCCGACTGGTACAATGAGCAGTTCTTC

size: once
V: TRBV11-2
D: TRBD1
J: TRBJ2-5
CDR3: CASSRQGQETQYF
DNA: TGTGCCAGCAGCCGACAGGGGCAAGAGACCCAGTACTTC

size: NA
V: TRBV9
D: TRBD2
J: TRBJ2-2
CDR3: CASSVELATTPGTGELFF
DNA: TGTGCCAGCAGCGTAGAACTAGCGACAACCCCAGGGACCGGGGAGCTGTTTTTT

size: NA
V: TRBV2
D: TRBD1
J: TRBJ1-3
CDR3: CASSPGGAGGNTIYF
DNA: TGTGCCAGCAGCCCAGGGGGCGCGGGTGGAAACACCATATATTTT

size: NA
V: TRBV19
D: TRBD2
J: TRBJ2-1
CDR3: CASSIDGTSGNGGEQFF
DNA: TGTGCCAGTAGTATAGATGGGACTAGCGGGAATGGGGGTGAGCAGTTCTTC

size: NA
V: TRBV3-1/TRBV3-2
D: NA
J: TRBJ1-3
CDR3: CASSQEIPGPIYF
DNA: TGTGCCAGCAGCCAAGAGATCCCGGGCCCCATATATTTT

size: NA
V: TRBV7-6
D: NA
J: TRBJ1-1
CDR3: CASRHTGNTEAFF
DNA: TGTGCCAGCAGACATACAGGGAACACTGAAGCTTTCTTT

size: NA
V: TRBV12-3/TRBV12-4
D: NA
J: TRBJ2-3
CDR3: CASSLVSTDTQYF
DNA: TGTGCCAGCAGTTTAGTCAGCACAGATACGCAGTATTTT

size: NA
V: TRBV18
D: NA
J: TRBJ1-5
CDR3: CASSPRADQPQHF
DNA: TGTGCCAGCTCACCACGGGCGGATCAGCCCCAGCATTTT